These T cell receptor beta chains were read from a single sample in a study of CD8 T cells in ankylosing spondylitis. TCRdb reprocessed the 5' RACE reads with MiXCR, giving one entry per CDR3 protein. The data hold under 130,000 distinct CDR3 sequences, with approximately 25% observed a single time. Sequencing was done on a sample of synovial fluid, either unsorted or a sorted T cell fraction (not recorded which). All receptors come from a male donor with ankylosing spondylitis. The CDR3 runs from the conserved cysteine through the conserved F or W. Fields, in order: J gene, D gene, V gene, clone size, CDR3 DNA, CDR3 protein. The D gene is left open where the match is weak. Where a row states a size, it is once, few, many or the class of an expanded clone; other rows omit it.

>TRBJ2-3|TRBD2|TRBV18|few
TGTGCCAGCTCACGACAAGCGGGAGACACAGATACGCAGTATTTT
CASSRQAGDTDTQYF
>TRBJ2-5|TRBD1|TRBV12-5|-
TGTGCTAGTGGTTTGGCGACAGGGGGCCAAGAGACCCAGTACTTC
CASGLATGGQETQYF
>TRBJ2-2|TRBD1|TRBV12-3/TRBV12-4|many
TGTGCCAGCAGCCGGGACAGATACAGCGGGGAGCTGTTTTTT
CASSRDRYSGELFF
>TRBJ2-1|TRBD1|TRBV19|few
TGTGCCAGTGGACAGGGCTCCTACAATGAGCAGTTCTTC
CASGQGSYNEQFF
>TRBJ2-2|TRBD1|TRBV18|-
TGTGCCAGCACAGGACAGGGCGTCAGCACCGGGGAGCTGTTTTTT
CASTGQGVSTGELFF
>TRBJ1-1|-|TRBV14|-
TGTGCCAGCAGCCCGTTTGGGCAGGGGATGACTGAAGCTTTCTTT
CASSPFGQGMTEAFF
>TRBJ2-1|TRBD2|TRBV10-3|-
TGTGCCATCAGGGCGACTAGCGGGAGTCTTTTGGATGAGCAGTTCTTC
CAIRATSGSLLDEQFF
>TRBJ2-1|-|TRBV18|few
TGTGCCAGCTCATTTGGCGGGACTGGAAATGAGCAGTTCTTC
CASSFGGTGNEQFF
>TRBJ2-1|-|TRBV6-4|-
TGTGCCAGCAGTGACTCGGAGTACAATGAGCAGTTCTTC
CASSDSEYNEQFF
>TRBJ1-5|TRBD1|TRBV2|-
TGTGCCAGCAGTGCCAGGGGGATCAATCAGCCCCAGCATTTT
CASSARGINQPQHF
>TRBJ1-5|-|TRBV5-1|many
TGCGCCAGCAGCTTGGGTGGTCTGGATCAGCCCCAGCATTTT
CASSLGGLDQPQHF
>TRBJ2-5|-|TRBV6-1|few
TGTGCCAGCAGCCCCGATCGTGCCCAGACCCAGTACTTC
CASSPDRAQTQYF
>TRBJ1-1|-|TRBV27|-
TGTGCCAGCAGTTTAGGGCCAGGGGATTTGACTGAAGCTTTCTTT
CASSLGPGDLTEAFF
>TRBJ1-1|TRBD1|TRBV2|-
TGTGCCAGCATAGACAGGGACACCACTGAAGCTTTCTTT
CASIDRDTTEAFF
>TRBJ1-2|TRBD1|TRBV9|few
TGTGCCAGCAGCGATACAGGGGGCGGCTATGGCTACACCTTC
CASSDTGGGYGYTF
>TRBJ2-1|TRBD2|TRBV3-1|-
TGTGCCAGCAGCCAATATGAGCGGGACTACAATGAGCAGTTCTTC
CASSQYERDYNEQFF
>TRBJ2-7|TRBD1|TRBV5-1|-
TGCGCCAGCAGCCCGGGACAGACCTACGAGCAGTACTTC
CASSPGQTYEQYF
>TRBJ2-1|-|TRBV6-1|-
TGTGCCAGTAACCGGGTCTTGGGCAATGAGCAGTTCTTC
CASNRVLGNEQFF
>TRBJ2-5|-|TRBV10-3|-
TGTGCCATCAGTGAGAGCGCCGAGACCCAGTACTTC
CAISESAETQYF
>TRBJ2-5|-|TRBV7-9|many
TGTGCCAGCAGCTTAGGAGCAGCGACCCAAGAGACCCAGTACTTC
CASSLGAATQETQYF